This passage covers 18 T cell receptor beta chains from one sample sequenced in a study of T cell responses to AZD1222 COVID-19 vaccine. Libraries were prepared by immunoSEQ multiplex PCR; TCRdb keeps only in-frame clonotypes and omits some of them. The profile shows 90,000 to 100,000 clones, more than 70% of them singletons. The sample in question was peripheral blood, obtained 28 days after the second AZD1222 dose. Source of these receptors: an adult who received the AZD1222 COVID-19 vaccine.

This rearrangement joins TRBV7-3 to TRBJ2-3, with D uncertain. Per the germline V gene, CDR1 is SGHTA and CDR2 is FQGTGA. The CDR3 totals 11 residues. V was shortened by 1 base and J by 5 bases, with 1 base between the two germline ends. This CDR3 is CASSLKDTQYF. The CDR3 bases are TGTGCCAGCAGCTTAAAAGATACGCAGTATTTT.

The chain has TRBV6-5 and TRBJ2-7; D not certain. Trimming took off 2 bases at V and 4 bases at J, with 9 bases between the two ends. Germline-derived CDR1 and CDR2 are MNHEY and SVGAGI. The CDR3 covers 13 residues. The chain's CDR3 is CASSYRRSYEQYF. In DNA form, the CDR3 reads TGTGCCAGCAGTTACCGGCGATCATACGAGCAGTACTTC.

The CDR3 DNA reads as TGTGCCATCAGAGGACAGCGGGGGTCGGGCTACACCTTC. It yields the protein CAIRGQRGSGYTF. V gene TRBV10-3 combines with J gene TRBJ1-2, with TRBD1 as a possible D gene (6 bases). The CDR3 spans 13 residues. V dropped 6 bases and J dropped 8 bases, with 16 bases sitting between them. Germline V gene lookup returns CDR1 ENHRY and CDR2 SYGVKD.

The chain joins TRBV3-1 (or the pseudogene TRBV3-2) to TRBJ2-7; TRBD1 matches at 7 bases. The CDR3 sequence is 16 residues long. V dropped 1 base and J dropped 4; count of bases not matched to a gene: 10. Per germline, CDR1 LGHDT and CDR2 YNNKEL (reference sequence). The CDR3 region has the DNA TGTGCCAGCAGCCAAGTAGGGGGCTCCCCAATATACGAGCAGTACTTC. Its translation: CASSQVGGSPIYEQYF.

The J gene is TRBJ2-1, the V gene TRBV11-3; D uncertain. Trimming took off 0 bases at V and 3 bases at J, with 6 bases between the two ends. This CDR3 region has 14 residues. Germline lookup yields CDR1 SGHNT and CDR2 YENEEA. CDR3 loop: CASSLDHSYNEQFF. For the CDR3, the DNA is TGTGCCAGCAGCTTAGATCACAGCTACAATGAGCAGTTCTTC.

This clone was observed once. The chain uses TRBV28 and TRBJ1-2, with 12 bases matching TRBD1. The trim removed 5 bases at V and 7 bases at J, leaving 8 bases unmatched. This CDR3 has 15 residues. CDR1 MDHEN and CDR2 SYDVKM come from the germline V gene. CDR3 coding DNA: TGTGCCAGCAGTCCAACCGGGACAGGGGGCGCTGGCTACACCTTC. This encodes CASSPTGTGGAGYTF.

The chain uses TRBV7-8 and TRBJ1-6, with 9 bases aligning to TRBD1. This CDR3 comprises 16 residues. The germline gives CDR1 SGHVS, CDR2 FQNEAQ. J gave up 7 bases and V 5 bases, and 9 bases lay outside the gene matches. CDR3 sequence reads: CASSVRTGTGNSPLHF. In DNA, the CDR3 is TGTGCCAGCAGCGTCCGCACCGGGACAGGGAATTCACCCCTCCACTTT.

V and J are TRBV7-9 and TRBJ2-5; 10 positions match TRBD2. V was clipped by 5 bases and J by 5 bases; unmatched bases: 20. Per the germline V gene, CDR1 is SEHNR and CDR2 is FQNEAQ (reference sequence). The CDR3 has 19 residues. The CDR3 DNA follows: TGTGCCAGCAGCCTCGATAACAGAGCGGGAGGGCGGAGTCGGGAGACCCAGTACTTC. As protein: CASSLDNRAGGRSRETQYF.

This CDR3 reads CASRLDGREQFF. In nucleotides, the CDR3 is TGTGCCAGCAGACTGGACGGGCGGGAGCAGTTCTTC. V and J are TRBV6-5 and TRBJ2-1, with D unresolved. Germline V gives CDR1 MNHEY, CDR2 SVGAGI. V was clipped by 6 bases and J by 10 bases, with 13 bases between them. This CDR3 is 12 amino acids long.

The CDR3 protein is CASSVGGGNTIYF. The CDR3 region has the DNA TGTGCCAGCAGCGTAGGGGGAGGAAACACCATATATTTT. The V and J genes are TRBV9 and TRBJ1-3, with D unclear. The V end lost 0 bases, the J end lost 4 bases, and 5 bases lay between the germline ends. Germline loops: CDR1 SGDLS, CDR2 YYNGEE. The CDR3 length is 13 residues. Full variable domain (remainder filled in from reference TRBV9 and TRBJ1-3): DSGVTQTPKHLITATGQRVTLRCSPRSGDLSVYWYQQSLDQGLQFLIQYYNGEERAKGNILERFSAQQFPDLHSELNLSSLELGDSALYFCASSVGGGNTIYFGEGSWLTVV.

The V and J genes are TRBV7-9 and TRBJ2-1; no clear D. Deletions cut 0 bases from V and 8 bases from J, with 14 bases between. CDR1 is SEHNR, CDR2 FQNEAQ, per germline (reference sequence). The CDR3 has 15 amino acids. As DNA, the CDR3 is TGTGCCAGCAGCTTAGCGATAGTTAGGACCGATGAGCAGTTCTTC. Amino acid sequence: CASSLAIVRTDEQFF.

The chain uses TRBV14 and TRBJ2-2; D is ambiguous. The ends were cut back, 4 bases at V and 4 bases at J, with 4 bases in the middle. The CDR3 is 12 residues long. Germline V gene lookup returns CDR1 SGHDN and CDR2 FVKESK. For the CDR3, the DNA is TGTGCCAGCAGCCGGACCACCGGGGAGCTGTTTTTT. Residues: CASSRTTGELFF.

The J gene is TRBJ2-3, the V gene TRBV3-1 (or the pseudogene TRBV3-2), with TRBD2 matching 14 bases. The CDR3 is 18 residues long. V gave up 1 base and J gave up 2 bases; unmatched junction bases: 5. Germline V CDR1 and CDR2: LGHDT, YNNKEL (reference sequence). CDR3 loop: CASSQGLAGGRATDTQYF. DNA for the CDR3: TGTGCCAGCAGCCAAGGACTAGCGGGAGGGCGGGCCACAGATACGCAGTATTTT.

This chain uses TRBV3-1 (or the pseudogene TRBV3-2) with TRBJ2-3; 12 bases are shared with TRBD2. Germline loops: CDR1 LGHDT, CDR2 YNNKEL (reference sequence). V dropped 3 bases and J dropped 5; count of bases not matched to a gene: 6. This CDR3 has 16 residues. The CDR3 DNA is TGTGCCAGCAGCCAGACTAGCGGGAGTGTTGGAGATACGCAGTATTTT. This gives the protein CASSQTSGSVGDTQYF.

DNA of the CDR3: TGCGCCAGCAGCTTGGCTCAAGGGCTAATGAACACTGAAGCTTTCTTT. It translates to CASSLAQGLMNTEAFF. This chain uses TRBV5-1 with TRBJ1-1; D call uncertain. The V gene lost 0 bases and the J gene lost 0 bases, with 12 bases spanning the gap. This CDR3 contains 16 residues. From germline, CDR1 is SGHRS and CDR2 YFSETQ.

The chain has TRBV9 and TRBJ1-6; D not resolved. The germline V and J ends were trimmed by 1 base and 3 bases, with 8 bases remaining between them. Germline V gives CDR1 SGDLS, CDR2 YYNGEE. This CDR3 region has 15 residues. The CDR3 DNA reads TGTGCCAGCAGCGTACGGGCTAGCTATAATTCACCCCTCCACTTT. It translates to CASSVRASYNSPLHF.

The CDR3 region is CASSLQNRGNEQFF. The CDR3, as DNA: TGCGCCAGCAGCTTGCAAAACAGGGGTAATGAGCAGTTCTTC. The rearrangement joins TRBV5-1 to TRBJ2-1; 7 bases are a match to TRBD1. This CDR3 comprises 14 residues. V shed 1 base and J 7 bases; nucleotides not matched to a gene: 5. In germline, CDR1 is SGHRS, CDR2 YFSETQ.

The chain has TRBV6-5 and TRBJ2-5; TRBD1 aligns across 8 bases. J gave up 0 bases and V 8 bases, and 2 bases lay outside the gene matches. Germline CDR1 MNHEY, CDR2 SVGAGI. The CDR3 runs to 13 residues. The CDR3 reads CASGDRYQETQYF. The CDR3 nucleotides are TGTGCCAGCGGGGACAGGTACCAAGAGACCCAGTACTTC.